The clone carrying this TCR beta chain was observed a few times. Its antigen is not identified. A J-beta primer mix and a sample-barcoded 5' primer were used in a second PCR of about 6 to 12 cycles. TCRdb independently ran MiXCR on the 5' RACE reads; one entry per CDR3 protein. The sample carries approximately 1,700,000 distinct CDR3 sequences, more than 35% recorded once. The CDR3 has 13 amino acids. Germline-derived CDR1 and CDR2 are SGDLS and YYNGEE. The V end lost 2 bases, the J end lost 2 bases, and 7 bases lay between the germline ends. The data were taken from a study of blood T cells in healthy people across ages. Points from the study as a whole: Aged donors had fewer naive CD4+ cells and lower diversity than long-lived donors.

The chain links TRBV9 to TRBJ1-2, with unresolved D. The sequencing input was blood. The receptor was derived from a human donor in good health. The CDR3 DNA is TGTGCCAGCAGCGTTGTCCGGAACTATGGCTACACCTTC. Translating gives CASSVVRNYGYTF.